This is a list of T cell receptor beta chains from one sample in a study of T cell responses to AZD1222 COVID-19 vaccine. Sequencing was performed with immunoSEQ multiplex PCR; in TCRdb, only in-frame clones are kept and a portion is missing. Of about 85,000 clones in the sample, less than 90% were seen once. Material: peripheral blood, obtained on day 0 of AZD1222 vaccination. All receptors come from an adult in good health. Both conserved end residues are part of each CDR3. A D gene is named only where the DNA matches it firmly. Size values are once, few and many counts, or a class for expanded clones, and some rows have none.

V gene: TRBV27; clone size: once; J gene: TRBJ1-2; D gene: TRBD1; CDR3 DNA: TGTGCCAGCACCACCGGGACAGGGCCCTATGGCTACACCTTC; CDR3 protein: CASTTGTGPYGYTF
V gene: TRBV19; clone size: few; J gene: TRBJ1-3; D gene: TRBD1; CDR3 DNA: TGTGCCAGTAGGCCACAGGGGTCGGGAAACACCATATATTTT; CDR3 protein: CASRPQGSGNTIYF
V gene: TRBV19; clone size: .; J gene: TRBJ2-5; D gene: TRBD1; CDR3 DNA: TGTGCCAGTAGTACCCAGACAGGGGGCGGGGAGACCCAGTACTTC; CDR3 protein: CASSTQTGGGETQYF
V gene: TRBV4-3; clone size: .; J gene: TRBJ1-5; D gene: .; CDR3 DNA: TGCGCCAGCAGCCAAGAGTGGGCGGGAGCGGGGAGCAATCAGCCCCAGCATTTT; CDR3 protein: CASSQEWAGAGSNQPQHF
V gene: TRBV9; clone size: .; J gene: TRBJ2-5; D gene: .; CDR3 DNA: TGTGCCAGCAGCCCGAAAAAAGGATACCTCCAAGAGACCCAGTACTTC; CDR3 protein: CASSPKKGYLQETQYF
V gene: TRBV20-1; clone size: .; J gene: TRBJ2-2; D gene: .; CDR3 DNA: TGCAGTGCTAGTTTAGCGGACACCGGGGAGCTGTTTTTT; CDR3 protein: CSASLADTGELFF
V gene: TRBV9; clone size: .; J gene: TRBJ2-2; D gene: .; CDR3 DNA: TGTGCCAGCAGCGTCATTACGAACACCGGGGAGCTGTTTTTT; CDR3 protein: CASSVITNTGELFF
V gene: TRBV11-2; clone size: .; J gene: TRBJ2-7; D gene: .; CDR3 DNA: TGTGCCAGCAGCTTAGTGGAAGGGGCTGGGGCTGGGAGGTACGAGCAGTACTTC; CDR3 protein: CASSLVEGAGAGRYEQYF
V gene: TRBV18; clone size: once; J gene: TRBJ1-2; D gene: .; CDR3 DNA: TGTGCCAGCTCCGCCCTGGGGGAGAGCGATGGCTACACCTTC; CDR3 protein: CASSALGESDGYTF
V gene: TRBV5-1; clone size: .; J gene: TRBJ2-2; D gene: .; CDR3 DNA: TGCGCCAGCAGCTTAAGAACAGGGTCGGGCACCGGGGAGCTGTTTTTT; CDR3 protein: CASSLRTGSGTGELFF
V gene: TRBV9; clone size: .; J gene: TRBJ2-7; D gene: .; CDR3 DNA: TGTGCCAGCAGCGCTTCAGGACTAAAGTTATCTTACGAGCAGTACTTC; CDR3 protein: CASSASGLKLSYEQYF
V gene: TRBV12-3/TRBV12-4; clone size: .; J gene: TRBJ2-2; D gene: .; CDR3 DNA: TGTGCCAGCAGTCCCACAGGGACCGGGGAGCTGTTTTTT; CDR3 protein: CASSPTGTGELFF
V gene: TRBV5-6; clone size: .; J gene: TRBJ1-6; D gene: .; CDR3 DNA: TGTGCCAGCATCGCCGGGACCTATAATTCACCCCTCCACTTT; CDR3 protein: CASIAGTYNSPLHF
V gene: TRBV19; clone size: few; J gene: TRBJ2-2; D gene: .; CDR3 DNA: TGTGCCAGTAAGGGCCCTTTCCCGAACACCGGGGAGCTGTTTTTT; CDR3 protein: CASKGPFPNTGELFF
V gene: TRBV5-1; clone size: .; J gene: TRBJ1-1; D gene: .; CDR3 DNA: TGCGCCAGCAGCTTCGAGGAGGGAAGGAACACTGAAGCTTTCTTT; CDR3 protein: CASSFEEGRNTEAFF
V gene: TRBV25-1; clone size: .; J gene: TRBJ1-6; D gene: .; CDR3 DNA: TGTGCCAGCAGTGAAGGAGACTATAATTCACCCCTCCACTTT; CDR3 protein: CASSEGDYNSPLHF
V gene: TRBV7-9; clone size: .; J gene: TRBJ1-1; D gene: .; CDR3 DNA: TGTGCCAGCAGCTGGGAGGAGAACACTGAAGCTTTCTTT; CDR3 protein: CASSWEENTEAFF
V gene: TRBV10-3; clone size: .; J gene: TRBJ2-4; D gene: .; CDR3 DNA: TGTGCCATCAGTGAGTCGATAGGGGCCAAAAACATTCAGTACTTC; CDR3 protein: CAISESIGAKNIQYF
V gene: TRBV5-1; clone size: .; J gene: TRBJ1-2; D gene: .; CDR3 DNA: TGCGCCAGCAGCTTGGGGGGCACAGCGAGAGGCTATGGCTACACCTTC; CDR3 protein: CASSLGGTARGYGYTF
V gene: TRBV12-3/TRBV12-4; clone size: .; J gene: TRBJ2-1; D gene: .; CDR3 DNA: TGTGCCAGCAGTTTGGGGCCCGTGGTGGTCTTC; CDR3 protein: CASSLGPVVVF
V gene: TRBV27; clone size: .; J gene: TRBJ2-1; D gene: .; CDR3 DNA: TGTGCCAGCAGTTTATCGAGGGTTAGCTCCTACAATGAGCAGTTCTTC; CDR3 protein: CASSLSRVSSYNEQFF
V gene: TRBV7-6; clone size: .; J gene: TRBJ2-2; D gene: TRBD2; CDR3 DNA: TGTGCCAGCAGCTTAGAGGCGCGGGAGTATGACACCGGGGAGCTGTTTTTT; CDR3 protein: CASSLEAREYDTGELFF
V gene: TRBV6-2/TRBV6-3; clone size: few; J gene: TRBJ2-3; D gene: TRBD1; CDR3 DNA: TGTGCCAGCAGTGGGACAGGGTTAAATACGCAGTATTTT; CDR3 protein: CASSGTGLNTQYF
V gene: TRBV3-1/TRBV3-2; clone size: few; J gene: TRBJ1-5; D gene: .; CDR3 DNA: TGTGCCAGCAGCCAAGGGACTCGAGGAGGGGCTAGCAATCAGCCCCAGCATTTT; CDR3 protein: CASSQGTRGGASNQPQHF
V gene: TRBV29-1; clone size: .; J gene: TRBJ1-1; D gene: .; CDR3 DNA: TGCAGCAGTGAGAGGGGGTGGGGCACTGAAGCTTTCTTT; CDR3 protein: CSSERGWGTEAFF
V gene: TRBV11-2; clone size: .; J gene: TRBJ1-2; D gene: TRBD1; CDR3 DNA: TGTGCCAGCAGCTTAGATCCGGGACAGGGGCGCGGTGGCTACACCTTC; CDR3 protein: CASSLDPGQGRGGYTF
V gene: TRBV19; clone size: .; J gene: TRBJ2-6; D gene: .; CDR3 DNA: TGTGCCAGTAGTATAGACCCGCAGGGTACCTACTCTGGGGCCAACGTCCTGACTTTC; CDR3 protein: CASSIDPQGTYSGANVLTF
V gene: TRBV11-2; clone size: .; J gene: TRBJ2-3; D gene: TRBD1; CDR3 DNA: TGTGCCAGCAGCTTGGACAGGGGGGATACGCAGTATTTT; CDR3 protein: CASSLDRGDTQYF
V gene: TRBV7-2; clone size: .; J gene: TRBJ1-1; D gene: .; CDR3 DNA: TGTGCCAGCAGCCCGCGACAGGCAAACACTGAAGCTTTCTTT; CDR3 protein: CASSPRQANTEAFF